This T cell receptor beta chain emerged from a study of OX40 agonist ivuxolimab in advanced cancers. Study outcomes and limitations: Certain nonresponders additionally had low normalized T-cell clonal expansion.

TCRdb's table, derived via immunoSEQ multiplex PCR, lists solely in-frame clones and lacks some. The sample shows 55,000 to 75,000 clones, 80% to 90% of them seen only once. A note on this clone: Its antigen is currently unknown.

The sequence was collected from an adult with an advanced solid tumor such as melanoma, head and neck, liver or kidney cancer. The sample here was CD4+ or CD8+ T cells sorted from blood, taken in a trial of the OX40 agonist ivuxolimab.

CDR3: CAISDTVRGNYGYTF. In DNA, the CDR3 is TGTGCCATCAGTGATACCGTCAGGGGTAACTATGGCTACACCTTC. J is TRBJ1-2 and V is TRBV10-3; tentatively, D is TRBD1 (6 bases). Germline V CDR1 and CDR2: ENHRY, SYGVKD. V lost 3 bases, J lost 1 base, and 12 bases lay in between. This CDR3 comprises 15 residues.